A selection of T cell receptor beta chains follows, all from one sample in a study of T cells in localized non-small cell lung cancer. The table came from immunoSEQ multiplex PCR; TCRdb's copy has only in-frame clones and leaves some out. The table lists 25,000 to 30,000 clones, around nine tenths of them singletons, with 2.8% in the top ten. The input for sequencing was peripheral blood, taken before any cancer treatment. The receptors stem from a woman aged 18 to 55 with stage I lung adenocarcinoma. Each CDR3 is given with its conserved first and last residue. D genes are given only for firm matches. Rows give clone size only sometimes, using once, few, many, or a class for an expanded clone.

>TRBJ2-1|TRBV9|TRBD2|-
CASSVDLAGGVGEQFF
TGTGCCAGCAGCGTAGATTTAGCGGGAGGCGTTGGAGAGCAGTTCTTC
>TRBJ2-3|TRBV6-5|-|-
CASSQSGRGDTQYF
TGTGCCAGCAGTCAGTCCGGACGGGGGGATACGCAGTATTTT
>TRBJ2-1|TRBV4-1|-|-
CASSRIEQGDEQFF
TGCGCCAGCAGCCGGATCGAACAGGGTGATGAGCAGTTCTTC
>TRBJ1-2|TRBV7-9|-|-
CASSPSSWESNYGYTF
TGTGCCAGCAGCCCTAGTAGCTGGGAATCAAACTATGGCTACACCTTC
>TRBJ1-1|TRBV18|-|-
CASSPDLGGVTTEAFF
TGTGCCAGCTCACCCGACTTAGGGGGGGTGACCACTGAAGCTTTCTTT
>TRBJ2-2|TRBV6-5|-|-
CASSYSRVLNTGELFF
TGTGCCAGCAGTTACTCGAGGGTTCTGAACACCGGGGAGCTGTTTTTT
>TRBJ1-5|TRBV28|-|-
CASSYQGNQPQHF
TGTGCCAGCAGTTATCAGGGGAATCAGCCCCAGCATTTT
>TRBJ1-5|TRBV19|-|-
CASQYGNQPQHF
TGTGCCAGTCAGTATGGCAATCAGCCCCAGCATTTT
>TRBJ1-3|TRBV19|TRBD1|-
CASSTSGTDSSGNTIYF
TGTGCCAGTAGTACGTCCGGGACAGACAGCTCTGGAAACACCATATATTTT
>TRBJ1-3|TRBV29-1|-|-
CSVTLGVAGNTIYF
TGCAGCGTGACTTTGGGGGTGGCTGGAAACACCATATATTTT
>TRBJ2-1|TRBV5-4|-|-
CASGPPGRSYNEQFF
TGTGCCAGCGGCCCTCCGGGTAGGTCCTACAATGAGCAGTTCTTC
>TRBJ1-1|TRBV30|-|few
CAWSPLRTEAFF
TGTGCCTGGAGTCCCCTTCGGACTGAAGCTTTCTTT
>TRBJ2-5|TRBV7-6|-|-
CASSLATSYQETQYF
TGTGCCAGCAGCTTAGCAACTAGCTATCAAGAGACCCAGTACTTC
>TRBJ2-7|TRBV19|TRBD1|-
CASTRDSSYEQYF
TGTGCCAGTACCCGGGACAGCTCCTACGAGCAGTACTTC
>TRBJ2-3|TRBV2|-|once
CASGLQGEYRDTQYF
TGTGCCAGCGGACTCCAGGGTGAGTATCGAGATACGCAGTATTTT
>TRBJ1-2|TRBV6-6|-|-
CATGPELSKGGYTF
TGTGCCACAGGACCGGAATTGTCCAAGGGTGGCTACACCTTC
>TRBJ1-5|TRBV13|-|-
CASSLGPGSHQPQHF
TGTGCCAGCAGCTTAGGTCCGGGATCCCATCAGCCCCAGCATTTT
>TRBJ2-2|TRBV5-1|-|-
CASGNTGELFF
TGCGCCAGCGGTAACACCGGGGAGCTGTTTTTT
>TRBJ2-1|TRBV11-3|TRBD2|once
CASSSRGSGRANFNEQFF
TGTGCCAGCAGCTCCAGAGGGAGCGGGAGGGCCAACTTTAATGAGCAGTTCTTC
>TRBJ2-2|TRBV27|-|-
CASSLRDGTGELFF
TGTGCCAGCAGTTTGCGGGACGGAACCGGGGAGCTGTTTTTT
>TRBJ2-6|TRBV4-1|TRBD2|once
CASSQEFWRYLADHSGANVLTF
TGCGCCAGCAGCCAAGAGTTTTGGCGGTACCTAGCGGATCACTCTGGGGCCAACGTCCTGACTTTC
>TRBJ2-1|TRBV15|-|-
CATSSQLLAPGANEQFF
TGTGCCACCAGCAGTCAATTATTAGCTCCTGGGGCCAATGAGCAGTTCTTC
>TRBJ1-2|TRBV29-1|TRBD1|-
CSVSRGRDGYTF
TGCAGCGTTAGCAGGGGGCGCGATGGCTACACCTTC
>TRBJ2-1|TRBV6-1|-|-
CASSFPYNEQFF
TGTGCCAGCAGTTTCCCCTACAATGAGCAGTTCTTC
>TRBJ2-7|TRBV7-9|TRBD2|-
CASSTTWEASGSYEQYF
TGTGCCAGCAGCACAACATGGGAGGCTAGCGGGTCCTACGAGCAGTACTTC
>TRBJ1-1|TRBV30|-|-
CAWSLNHPTEAFF
TGTGCCTGGAGTCTTAACCACCCTACTGAAGCTTTCTTT
>TRBJ1-2|TRBV10-3|-|-
CAISESLTGGYTF
TGTGCCATCAGTGAGTCATTAACGGGTGGCTACACCTTC
>TRBJ1-2|TRBV10-3|-|few
CAISAGDYGYTF
TGTGCCATCAGTGCAGGGGACTATGGCTACACCTTC
>TRBJ2-1|TRBV6-5|TRBD1|once
CASSYLGRGHNNEQFF
TGTGCCAGCAGTTACCTCGGCAGGGGGCACAACAATGAGCAGTTCTTC
>TRBJ2-6|TRBV10-3|TRBD1|-
CAISDRTGVSSGANVLTF
TGTGCCATCAGTGATCGGACAGGGGTGAGTTCTGGGGCCAACGTCCTGACTTTC
>TRBJ2-1|TRBV18|-|once
CASSPTFGGLEQFF
TGTGCCAGCTCACCCACCTTTGGGGGGCTTGAGCAGTTCTTC
>TRBJ2-4|TRBV6-5|TRBD2|-
CASQTSGRGIQYF
TGTGCCAGTCAGACTAGCGGGAGAGGCATTCAGTACTTC
>TRBJ2-4|TRBV5-6|TRBD1|-
CASSSLTGGELAKNIQYF
TGTGCCAGCAGCTCGCTGACAGGGGGGGAACTAGCCAAAAACATTCAGTACTTC
>TRBJ2-7|TRBV2|-|-
CASSQTYEQYF
TGTGCCAGCAGTCAAACCTACGAGCAGTACTTC
>TRBJ2-5|TRBV18|-|-
CASSPGGLETQYF
TGTGCCAGCTCACCGGGCGGATTAGAGACCCAGTACTTC
>TRBJ1-4|TRBV6-1|TRBD1|-
CASSTGGPNEKLFF
TGTGCCAGCAGCACAGGGGGGCCTAATGAAAAACTGTTTTTT
>TRBJ2-4|TRBV21-1|-|-
CASRRLATQRKNIQYF
TGTGCCAGCCGGCGTTTAGCTACGCAAAGAAAAAACATTCAGTACTTC
>TRBJ2-1|TRBV27|-|-
CASFFLLNEQFF
TGTGCCAGCTTCTTTCTTCTGAATGAGCAGTTCTTC
>TRBJ1-2|TRBV14|-|-
CASSQWGFYGYTF
TGTGCCAGCAGCCAATGGGGATTCTATGGCTACACCTTC
>TRBJ1-5|TRBV30|-|-
CAWRGMGGNQPQHF
TGTGCCTGGAGGGGCATGGGAGGCAATCAGCCCCAGCATTTT
>TRBJ2-4|TRBV11-2|-|-
CASSLADSKNIQYF
TGTGCCAGCAGCTTAGCGGACAGCAAAAACATTCAGTACTTC
>TRBJ2-2|TRBV6-4|TRBD1|few
CASSTQGATGELFF
TGTGCCAGCAGTACACAGGGGGCGACCGGGGAGCTGTTTTTT
>TRBJ1-1|TRBV29-1|TRBD1|-
CSVRAGTGGTEAFF
TGCAGCGTTAGGGCCGGGACAGGGGGCACTGAAGCTTTCTTT
>TRBJ2-7|TRBV4-3|-|-
CASSQDTSSTYEQYF
TGCGCCAGCAGCCAAGATACGAGCAGTACCTACGAGCAGTACTTC
>TRBJ2-2|TRBV28|-|-
CASSFGGSNTGELFF
TGTGCCAGCAGTTTTGGAGGATCCAACACCGGGGAGCTGTTTTTT
>TRBJ2-4|TRBV2|-|-
CASSEALAFLAKNIQYF
TGTGCCAGCAGTGAAGCCCTGGCCTTTCTAGCCAAAAACATTCAGTACTTC
>TRBJ2-3|TRBV5-4|-|-
CASSRSGDTQYF
TGTGCCAGCAGCAGATCTGGGGATACGCAGTATTTT
>TRBJ1-2|TRBV9|-|-
CASNRPRGGYTF
TGTGCCAGCAACAGACCCCGAGGTGGCTACACCTTC
>TRBJ2-2|TRBV28|TRBD1|-
CASSPGQGTGELFF
TGTGCCAGCAGCCCCGGACAGGGGACCGGGGAGCTGTTTTTT
>TRBJ1-2|TRBV2|-|few
CASSDPRYGYTF
TGTGCCAGCAGTGATCCCCGGTATGGCTACACCTTC
>TRBJ2-3|TRBV27|-|-
CASSLLGESTDTQYF
TGTGCCAGCAGTTTACTTGGAGAGAGCACAGATACGCAGTATTTT
>TRBJ1-1|TRBV28|TRBD1|once
CASSDRGTEAFF
TGTGCCAGCTCCGACAGGGGCACTGAAGCTTTCTTT
>TRBJ2-2|TRBV11-3|-|-
CASSLRGGGPGELFF
TGTGCCAGCAGCTTAAGAGGAGGAGGTCCCGGGGAGCTGTTTTTT
>TRBJ1-1|TRBV7-2|-|-
CASSLGWQLNEAFF
TGTGCCAGCAGCTTAGGATGGCAGCTCAACGAAGCTTTCTTT
>TRBJ1-5|TRBV27|-|-
CASSIGGAQPQHF
TGTGCCAGCAGTATCGGGGGGGCTCAGCCCCAGCATTTT
>TRBJ2-2|TRBV11-1|TRBD1|-
CASRTGTGELFF
TGTGCCAGCAGGACAGGGACCGGGGAGCTGTTTTTT
>TRBJ2-1|TRBV6-5|TRBD2|-
CASRSTGAGGPPGFF
TGTGCCAGCAGGTCTACTGGAGCGGGAGGGCCTCCGGGGTTCTTC